Below, one T cell receptor (beta chain) is given with its context. Its antigen is undetermined. TCRdb reprocessed the 5' RACE reads and keeps a single row for each CDR3 protein, giving no DNA. This sample's table reports about 380,000 distinct CDR3 sequences. The record originates from a study of monozygotic twins with inflammatory bowel disease. The study, taken as a whole, reports: The study supported no single strong signal or clonotype linked to IBD.

Per donor, less than 3 ml of blood was collected and frozen. Without any T cell sorting, total RNA was isolated from whole blood. The length of the CDR3 is 15 residues. The V gene's germline CDR1 is MGHRA and CDR2 YSYEKL. V gene TRBV4-1 combines with J gene TRBJ2-7; TCRdb outputs TRBD1, but without DNA this stays unchecked. The receptor was derived from a human donor with ulcerative colitis or Crohn's disease, or a healthy co-twin of an affected twin (not recorded which). Sequencing input: blood. CDR3 region: CASSQSTGTPYEQYF.